The sequence of this T cell receptor (beta chain) was determined in a study of shared clonotypes between healthy human individuals. Trimming removed 4 bases at V and 3 bases at J, with 18 bases between. CDR3 length equals 16 residues. Germline CDR1 and CDR2: MGHDK and SYGVNS. As handled by the study authors: Without quality scores, immunoSEQ junctional reads could not be filtered like full-length reads. Repertoires were generated with immunoSEQ multiplex PCR, while TCRdb's copy carries only in-frame clones and drops some. V and J calls and clone size follow that table, whereas D and trimming were derived from the DNA. The top ten hold approximately 12% of the sample, which has about 490,000 clones, about 80% seen once. Concerning this clone itself: Its antigen is still unknown.

Notes on the study in general: Only blood samples were collected, and tissue repertoires likely differ.

Unsorted samples drew genomic DNA from tens of millions of PBMCs. Sequencing was performed on PBMCs. The clonotype originates from a woman aged 40 to 50 in good health. Some clones in this sample may be carry-over from other donors' samples. This sequence joins TRBV25-1 and TRBJ1-2; the D gene is possibly TRBD1 (6 bases). CDR3 residues: CASSGEWGGSHYGYTF. The CDR3 DNA follows: TGTGCCAGCAGTGGGGAGTGGGGGGGCTCGCACTATGGCTACACCTTC.